One and the same sample provided the 8 T cell receptor beta chains below, sequenced in a study of cytomegalovirus exposure and HLA in healthy donors. Primers for the PCR totalled 60 Vbeta and 13 Jbeta. The table came from immunoSEQ multiplex PCR; TCRdb's copy has only in-frame clones and leaves some out. Of some 190,000 clones in the sample, about 80% were seen once. Sequencing input: PBMCs. The receptors come from a man between 18 and 29 years old in good health and CMV-seronegative.

The chain employs TRBV5-1 and TRBJ2-1; D might be TRBD1 (7 bases). CDR1 is SGHRS, CDR2 YFSETQ, per germline. This CDR3 comprises 15 residues. The V end was cut by 4 bases, the J end by 0 bases, with 11 bases between. In DNA form, the CDR3 reads TGCGCCAGCAGCGTTCAGGGGGGCTCCTACAATGAGCAGTTCTTC. It yields the protein CASSVQGGSYNEQFF.

The rearrangement uses TRBV18 and TRBJ2-1, with a possible D match to TRBD1 (5 bases). The CDR3 spans 17 residues. Trimming removed 2 bases at V and 10 bases at J, with 24 bases between. The germline gives CDR1 KGHSH, CDR2 LQKENI. The CDR3 loop is CASSPGSGQGSLWEQFF. The CDR3 DNA sequence: TGTGCCAGCTCACCAGGTTCCGGCCAGGGAAGTCTATGGGAGCAGTTCTTC.

The chain links TRBV11-3 to TRBJ2-2; 8 nucleotides line up with TRBD2. Germline CDR1 is SGHNT and CDR2 is YENEEA. The J segment lost 3 bases and the V segment lost 2 bases, leaving 2 bases of the junction unmatched. CDR3 length equals 15 residues. The CDR3 DNA reads as TGTGCCAGCAGCTTAATGCGGGGGGACACCGGGGAGCTGTTTTTT. Translating it yields CASSLMRGDTGELFF.

The table lists this clone with a count of one. The chain carries TRBV19 and TRBJ2-3; 12 bases match TRBD2. This CDR3 has 16 amino acids. V lost 4 bases to trimming and J lost 4 bases; unmatched junction nucleotides: 6. The germline V gene has CDR1 LNHDA and CDR2 SQIVND (reference sequence). CDR3 sequence: CASSKRASGRADTQYF. The CDR3 DNA follows: TGTGCCAGTAGTAAACGCGCTAGCGGGAGGGCAGATACGCAGTATTTT.

The rearrangement links TRBV6-4 to TRBJ1-5; 8 bases map to TRBD1. V was pared by 8 bases and J by 2 bases, with 17 bases of the junction left unmatched. The CDR3 contains 18 residues. CDR1 is MRHNA and CDR2 is SNTAGT in the germline V gene. CDR3 coding DNA: TGTGCCAGCTGGGGACAGGACAGGGTGGAGTGCGGCAATCAGCCCCAGCATTTT. Its translation: CASWGQDRVECGNQPQHF.

This clone was seen a few times. The chain joins TRBV9 to TRBJ1-6, with 7 bases fitting TRBD1. Germline V gives CDR1 SGDLS, CDR2 YYNGEE. The V and J ends lost 4 bases and 10 bases, in that order; junction bases with no gene match: 2. The CDR3 is 12 residues long. The CDR3 coding sequence is TGTGCCAGCAGCCGACAGGGCTCACCCCTCCACTTT. As protein: CASSRQGSPLHF.

The chain recombines TRBV6-5 with TRBJ2-3; D gene ambiguous. V was trimmed by 0 bases and J by 0 bases, leaving 7 bases between them. The germline gives CDR1 MNHEY, CDR2 SVGAGI. The CDR3 totals 15 residues. CDR3 sequence reads: CASSYSWASTDTQYF. The CDR3 region has the DNA TGTGCCAGCAGTTACTCGTGGGCCAGCACAGATACGCAGTATTTT.

This clone was detected a few times. This chain links TRBV4-3 with TRBJ2-7, with a possible D match to TRBD1 (6 bases). The CDR3 runs to 15 residues. In germline, CDR1 is LGHNA, CDR2 YSLEER. Trimming took off 0 bases at V and 4 bases at J, with 13 bases between the two ends. CDR3 loop: CASSQEGGGSYEQYF. The CDR3, as DNA: TGCGCCAGCAGCCAAGAAGGGGGTGGGTCTTACGAGCAGTACTTC.